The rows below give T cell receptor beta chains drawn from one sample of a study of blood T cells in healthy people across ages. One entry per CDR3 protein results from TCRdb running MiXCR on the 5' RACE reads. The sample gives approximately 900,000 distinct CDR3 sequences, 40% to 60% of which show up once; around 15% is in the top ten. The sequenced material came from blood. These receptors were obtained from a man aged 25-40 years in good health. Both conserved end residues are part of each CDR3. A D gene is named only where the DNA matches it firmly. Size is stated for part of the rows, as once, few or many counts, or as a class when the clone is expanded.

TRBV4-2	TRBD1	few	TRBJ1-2	CASSQGETGSHGYTF	TGTGCCAGCAGCCAAGGAGAGACAGGGTCGCATGGCTACACCTTC
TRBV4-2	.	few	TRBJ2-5	CASSKGGLQETQYF	TGTGCCAGCAGCAAAGGGGGTCTCCAAGAGACCCAGTACTTC
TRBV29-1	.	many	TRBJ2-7	CSVVGEAIYEQYF	TGCAGCGTTGTAGGGGAGGCCATCTACGAGCAGTACTTC
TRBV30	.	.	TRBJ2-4	CAWSVSTLAKNIQYF	TGTGCCTGGAGTGTATCGACGCTAGCCAAAAACATTCAGTACTTC
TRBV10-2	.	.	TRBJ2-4	CASSDRGDIQYF	TGCGCCAGCAGTGACCGAGGAGACATTCAGTACTTC
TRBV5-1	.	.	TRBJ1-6	CASTTLGGTNSPLHF	TGCGCCAGCACTACTTTAGGTGGGACTAATTCACCCCTCCACTTT
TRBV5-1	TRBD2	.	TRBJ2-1	CASSGPLASEQFF	TGCGCCAGCAGCGGCCCACTAGCGAGTGAGCAGTTCTTC
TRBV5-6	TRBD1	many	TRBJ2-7	CASSTGTVLEQYF	TGTGCCAGCAGCACCGGGACAGTGCTCGAGCAGTACTTC
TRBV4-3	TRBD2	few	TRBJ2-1	CASAPTSGASSYNEQFF	TGCGCCAGCGCACCCACTAGCGGGGCTAGCTCCTACAATGAGCAGTTCTTC
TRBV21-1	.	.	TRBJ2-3	CASSTPEGVRSTDTQYF	TGTGCCAGCAGCACACCGGAGGGAGTAAGGAGTACAGATACGCAGTATTTT
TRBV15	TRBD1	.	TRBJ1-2	CATSVGGSYGYTF	TGTGCCACCAGCGTAGGGGGCAGCTATGGCTACACCTTC
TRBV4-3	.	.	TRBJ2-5	CASSRELGFEQYF	TGCGCCAGCAGCCGAGAACTAGGCTTTGAGCAGTACTTC
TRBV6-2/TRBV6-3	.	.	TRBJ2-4	CASSYSKTIQYF	TGTGCCAGCAGTTACTCGAAGACCATTCAGTACTTC
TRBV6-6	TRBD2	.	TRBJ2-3	CASTETSGGPYTQYF	TGTGCCAGCACCGAGACTAGCGGGGGGCCCTATACGCAGTATTTT
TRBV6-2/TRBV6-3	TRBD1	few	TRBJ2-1	CASRGGDRAVDEQFF	TGTGCCAGCAGGGGTGGGGACAGGGCTGTCGATGAGCAGTTCTTC
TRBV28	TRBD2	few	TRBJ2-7	CASSLRGRGSYEQYF	TGTGCCAGCAGTTTACGGGGGAGGGGATCCTACGAGCAGTACTTC
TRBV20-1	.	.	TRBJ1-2	CSARDRSLGDTF	TGCAGTGCTAGAGATCGTAGCCTTGGGGACACCTTC
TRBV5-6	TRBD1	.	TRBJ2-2	CASSSSGTGDTGELFF	TGTGCCAGCAGCTCAAGCGGGACAGGGGACACCGGGGAGCTGTTTTTT
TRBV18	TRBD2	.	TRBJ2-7	CASSVAGGTYNEQYF	TGTGCCAGCTCGGTAGCGGGGGGGACCTACAATGAGCAGTACTTC
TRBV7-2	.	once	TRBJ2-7	CASSLGGRQVSYEQYF	TGTGCCAGCAGCTTAGGGGGGAGACAGGTCTCCTACGAGCAGTACTTC
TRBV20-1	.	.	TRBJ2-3	CSATLAGTTQYF	TGCAGTGCAACCCTCGCGGGGACGACGCAGTATTTT
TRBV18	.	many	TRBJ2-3	CASSPPSTDTQYF	TGTGCCAGCAGCCCTCCTAGCACAGATACGCAGTATTTT
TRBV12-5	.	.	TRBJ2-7	CASGWTEYEQYF	TGTGCTAGTGGGTGGACGGAGTACGAGCAGTACTTC
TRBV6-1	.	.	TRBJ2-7	CASSESRFYEQYF	TGTGCCAGCAGTGAATCCCGTTTCTACGAGCAGTACTTC
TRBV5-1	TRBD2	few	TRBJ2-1	CASSHSGTSGGRSSYNEQFF	TGCGCCAGCAGCCATTCCGGGACTAGCGGGGGGCGGAGCTCCTACAATGAGCAGTTCTTC
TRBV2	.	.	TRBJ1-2	CASSEAGTSTGGYTF	TGTGCCAGCAGTGAAGCAGGGACCTCGACCGGTGGCTACACCTTC
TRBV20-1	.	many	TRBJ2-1	CSASLPGLNYNEQFF	TGCAGTGCTAGTCTTCCGGGACTCAACTACAATGAGCAGTTCTTC
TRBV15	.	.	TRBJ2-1	CATRPQALRYNEQFF	TGTGCCACCAGACCGCAGGCACTCCGATACAATGAGCAGTTCTTC
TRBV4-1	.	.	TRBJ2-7	CASSPTQTDYEQYF	TGCGCCAGCAGCCCCACCCAAACGGACTACGAGCAGTACTTC
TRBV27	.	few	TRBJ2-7	CASSFAGSKTYEQYF	TGTGCCAGCAGTTTTGCAGGGTCCAAGACCTACGAGCAGTACTTC
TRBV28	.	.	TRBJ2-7	CASSLIGGFYEQYF	TGTGCCAGCAGTTTAATAGGGGGTTTCTACGAGCAGTACTTC
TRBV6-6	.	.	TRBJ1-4	CASSYSRDVNEKLFF	TGTGCCAGCAGTTACTCCCGGGACGTTAATGAAAAACTGTTTTTT
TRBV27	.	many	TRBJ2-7	CASSRPGNYEQYF	TGTGCCAGCAGCCGTCCAGGGAACTACGAGCAGTACTTC
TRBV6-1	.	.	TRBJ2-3	CASRPPPGRGLTDTQYF	TGTGCCAGCAGGCCGCCCCCCGGCAGGGGCCTCACAGATACGCAGTATTTT
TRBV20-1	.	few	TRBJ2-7	CSARRDPQVSEQYF	TGCAGTGCTAGACGGGACCCCCAAGTATCCGAGCAGTACTTC
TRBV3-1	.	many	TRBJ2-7	CASSQGGGPYEQYF	TGTGCCAGCAGCCAAGGAGGGGGGCCCTACGAGCAGTACTTC
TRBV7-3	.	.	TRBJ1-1	CASSLTGRNTEAFF	TGTGCCAGCAGCTTAACGGGCAGGAACACTGAAGCTTTCTTT
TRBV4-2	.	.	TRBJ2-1	CASSLTAGAPNEQFF	TGTGCCAGCAGCCTTACGGCAGGGGCCCCTAATGAGCAGTTCTTC
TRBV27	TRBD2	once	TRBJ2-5	CASRDTSGGLRKTQYF	TGTGCCAGCAGGGACACTAGCGGGGGATTGAGGAAGACCCAGTACTTC
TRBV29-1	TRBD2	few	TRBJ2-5	CSVEGLGVGEQYF	TGCAGCGTTGAGGGACTAGGGGTGGGAGAGCAGTACTTC
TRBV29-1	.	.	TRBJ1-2	CSVESPAYAHYGYTF	TGCAGCGTTGAAAGCCCCGCCTACGCCCACTATGGCTACACCTTC
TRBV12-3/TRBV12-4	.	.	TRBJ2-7	CATGHFIYEQYF	TGTGCCACCGGGCATTTTATCTACGAGCAGTACTTC
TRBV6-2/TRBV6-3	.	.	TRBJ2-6	CASSYSRSSGANVLTF	TGTGCCAGCAGTTACTCAAGGAGTTCTGGGGCCAACGTCCTGACTTTC